The next 21 T cell receptor beta chains were all read from a single sample in a study of lymphopenia after photon versus proton radiotherapy. The repertoire was sequenced with immunoSEQ multiplex PCR; TCRdb's copy has only in-frame clones and lacks some. Of about 16,000 clones in the sample, about nine tenths are singletons; the top ten hold 45% to 60%. This material consisted of peripheral blood, taken from a patient treated with proton-based radiotherapy. These receptors came from a woman aged 60 to 75 with cholangiocarcinoma. Some clones in this sample may be carry-over from other donors' samples.

This rearrangement joins TRBV9 to TRBJ2-2; 11 positions match TRBD2. The germline CDR1 and CDR2 sequences are SGDLS and YYNGEE. V lost 3 bases and J lost 6; bases outside the gene matches: 10. The CDR3 contains 17 residues. The CDR3 DNA follows: TGTGCCAGCAGCGCTCCTACTAGCGGGGGCCCCCCCGGGGAGCTGTTTTTT. Translation: CASSAPTSGGPPGELFF.

The V gene is TRBV11-2, the J gene TRBJ2-1; 10 bases are a match to TRBD2. Germline V gene data show CDR1 as SGHAT and CDR2 as FQNNGV. The CDR3 totals 15 residues. J gave up 3 bases and V 9 bases, and 8 bases lay outside the gene matches. The CDR3 DNA follows: TGTGCCAGTTCCAGAGGACTAGCGGACTACAATGAGCAGTTCTTC. Translation: CASSRGLADYNEQFF.

The chain recombines TRBV27 with TRBJ2-3, with TRBD1 as a possible D gene (5 bases). The V end lost 3 bases, the J end lost 1 base, and 11 bases lay between the germline ends. The CDR3 loop spans 15 amino acids. CDR1 is MNHEY and CDR2 is SMNVEV in the germline V gene (reference sequence). The chain's CDR3 is CASSFSGYGTDTQYF. The CDR3 DNA sequence: TGTGCCAGCAGTTTTTCAGGGTACGGCACAGATACGCAGTATTTT.

This chain uses TRBV30 with TRBJ1-1; D gene unclear. V was trimmed by 0 bases and J by 4 bases, leaving 6 bases between them. This CDR3 has 12 amino acids. Germline V gene data show CDR1 as GTSNPN and CDR2 as SVGIG (reference sequence). CDR3 residues: CAWSVGFTEAFF. For the CDR3, the DNA is TGTGCCTGGAGTGTGGGTTTCACTGAAGCTTTCTTT.

The chain links TRBV5-1 to TRBJ2-5, with D hard to call. This CDR3 contains 14 residues. Trimming shortened V by 4 bases and J by 2 bases, and 12 bases separated the two germline ends. Germline CDR1 SGHRS, CDR2 YFSETQ. In DNA, the CDR3 is TGCGCCAGCAGCCAGAGACCGCGACAAGAGACCCAGTACTTC. Its translation: CASSQRPRQETQYF.

J is TRBJ2-2 and V is TRBV19; D tentatively fits TRBD1 or TRBD2 (5 bases each). From germline, CDR1 is LNHDA and CDR2 SQIVND (reference sequence). Trimming shortened V by 3 bases and J by 4 bases, and 9 bases separated the two germline ends. CDR3 length equals 14 residues. Here the CDR3 reads CASSIAGTTGELFF. As DNA, the CDR3 is TGTGCCAGTAGTATCGCAGGGACCACCGGGGAGCTGTTTTTT. Supplemented by reference TRBV19 and TRBJ2-2, the full variable domain reads DGGITQSPKYLFRKEGQNVTLSCEQNLNHDAMYWYRQDPGQGLRLIYYSQIVNDFQKGDIAEGYSVSREKKESFPLTVTSAQKNPTAFYLCASSIAGTTGELFFGEGSRLTVL.

The chain carries TRBV2 and TRBJ2-7; D unresolved. V was trimmed by 7 bases and J by 2 bases, leaving 6 bases between them. The V gene's germline CDR1 is SNHLY and CDR2 FYNNEI. The CDR3 runs to 11 residues. The CDR3 DNA reads as TGTGCCAGCATGAGGACCTACGAGCAGTACTTC. Protein: CASMRTYEQYF.

The chain uses TRBV6-5 and TRBJ1-2, with 7 bases that match TRBD1. With V trimmed by 7 bases and J by 8 bases, 10 bases remained unmatched. The CDR3 contains 13 residues. CDR1 and CDR2 from the germline V gene are MNHEY and SVGAGI. This CDR3 reads CASTPPGGWGYTF. The CDR3 nucleotides read TGTGCCAGCACCCCACCAGGGGGTTGGGGCTACACCTTC.

This chain joins TRBV27 and TRBJ1-3; D is undetermined. This CDR3 has 15 amino acids. V was pared by 5 bases and J by 2 bases, with 13 bases between. CDR1 is MNHEY, CDR2 SMNVEV, per germline (reference sequence). The chain's CDR3 is CASSTPREAGNTIYF. In DNA, the CDR3 is TGTGCCAGCAGTACACCCCGGGAGGCTGGAAACACCATATATTTT.

The chain employs TRBV11-2 and TRBJ2-5, with 8 nucleotides matching TRBD2. V dropped 5 bases and J dropped 2; count of bases not matched to a gene: 10. Per germline, CDR1 SGHAT and CDR2 FQNNGV. This CDR3 comprises 16 residues. CDR3 coding DNA: TGTGCCAGCAGCACAGCGGGGGCCCCACGTCAAGAGACCCAGTACTTC. The encoded protein is CASSTAGAPRQETQYF.

This clone appeared once. This chain joins TRBV7-3 and TRBJ2-5; D is unclear. The germline gives CDR1 SGHTA, CDR2 FQGTGA. Trimming left V 1 base short and J 1 base short, with 7 bases between. This CDR3 comprises 14 residues. This CDR3 reads CASSLNGPQETQYF. The CDR3 DNA is TGTGCCAGCAGCTTAAACGGCCCCCAAGAGACCCAGTACTTC.

The chain has TRBV19 and TRBJ1-2; D ambiguous. Trimming pared 4 bases from V and 0 bases from J, leaving 12 bases between. In germline, CDR1 is LNHDA, CDR2 SQIVND (reference sequence). The CDR3 sequence is 15 residues long. CDR3 nucleotides: TGTGCCAGTAGTAATTTAGGTTTTTCTAACTATGGCTACACCTTC. Translated, it gives CASSNLGFSNYGYTF.

The V and J genes are TRBV4-1 and TRBJ2-1; perhaps TRBD2 as D (5 bases). The CDR3 has 17 amino acids. The V gene's germline CDR1 is MGHRA and CDR2 YSYEKL. Deletions cut 4 bases from V and 8 bases from J, with 24 bases between. CDR3 nucleotide sequence: TGCGCCAGCAGCCCCACCCCCGAGCGGACCTTTATGTATGAGCAGTTCTTC. As protein: CASSPTPERTFMYEQFF.

The CDR3 DNA sequence: TGCAGTGCTAGAACGGTTAATGAGCAGTTCTTC. Encoded protein: CSARTVNEQFF. The chain uses TRBV20-1 and TRBJ2-1; D remains unclear. The germline CDR1 and CDR2 sequences are DFQATT and SNEGSKA (reference sequence). Trimming took off 2 bases at V and 7 bases at J, with 6 bases between the two ends. This CDR3 has 11 amino acids.

The genes are TRBV19 and TRBJ1-1; D not certain. The V end lost 3 bases, the J end lost 4 bases, and 15 bases lay between the germline ends. Per germline, CDR1 LNHDA and CDR2 SQIVND (reference sequence). The CDR3 sequence is 15 residues long. CDR3 DNA sequence: TGTGCCAGTAGTATTCGCGGGCCCCGGGGCACTGAAGCTTTCTTT. Translated: CASSIRGPRGTEAFF.

The chain recombines TRBV11-2 with TRBJ1-2, with a tentative D call TRBD1 (5 bases). Between the trimmed V and J ends, which lost 4 bases and 4 bases, there was a span of 10 bases. The CDR3 length is 13 residues. Germline CDR1 is SGHAT and CDR2 is FQNNGV. CDR3 nucleotides: TGTGCCAGCAGCTCGGCACAGGTCTATGGCTACACCTTC. Translating gives CASSSAQVYGYTF.

V is TRBV2 and J is TRBJ2-1; a weak D match, TRBD2 (6 bases). V lost 6 bases and J lost 0, with 12 bases in between. Per germline, CDR1 SNHLY and CDR2 FYNNEI. This CDR3 spans 15 amino acids. The CDR3 protein is CASSGRTNSYNEQFF. The CDR3 DNA sequence: TGTGCCAGCAGCGGACGGACTAACTCCTACAATGAGCAGTTCTTC.

V usage is TRBV30 and J usage is TRBJ2-1; no reliable D call. This CDR3 has 12 amino acids. V lost 2 bases and J lost 5, with 7 bases in between. Germline-derived CDR1 and CDR2 are GTSNPN and SVGIG (reference sequence). The CDR3 reads CAWSWGNNEQFF. The CDR3 DNA is TGTGCCTGGAGTTGGGGAAACAATGAGCAGTTCTTC.

The rearrangement uses TRBV9 and TRBJ2-7; TRBD2 is a possible D gene (5 bases). The germline gives CDR1 SGDLS, CDR2 YYNGEE. Trimming cost V 0 bases and J 2 bases, with 9 bases left between them. The CDR3 sequence is 14 residues long. CDR3 region: CASSVDASTYEQYF. DNA of the CDR3: TGTGCCAGCAGCGTAGATGCTAGCACCTACGAGCAGTACTTC.

The chain couples TRBV30 to TRBJ1-2, with no clear D. This CDR3 spans 12 amino acids. Germline-derived CDR1 and CDR2 are GTSNPN and SVGIG (reference sequence). Trimming cost V 1 base and J 5 bases, with 8 bases left between them. The CDR3: CAWSEQAYGYTF. The CDR3 DNA sequence: TGTGCCTGGAGTGAGCAGGCTTATGGCTACACCTTC.

The chain couples TRBV5-1 to TRBJ2-6; TRBD1 might be the D (5 bases). The V end was cut by 3 bases, the J end by 1 base, with 8 bases between. The CDR3 has 15 amino acids. Germline CDR1 and CDR2: SGHRS and YFSETQ. CDR3 residues: CASSSTVSGANVLTF. The CDR3 coding sequence is TGCGCCAGCAGCTCGACAGTGTCTGGGGCCAACGTCCTGACTTTC.